The 2 T cell receptor beta chains listed next were all sequenced from one sample in a study of T cells in Graves' hyperthyroidism and ophthalmopathy. RNA transcripts were the template for amplifying TCR beta CDR3 regions. The HTBI primer set drove a first-round RT-PCR of the TCR CDR3. TCRdb reprocessed the multiplex PCR reads with MiXCR, giving one entry per CDR3 protein. This table holds 800,000 or so distinct CDR3 sequences, 38% found once. The sample comprised blood. The receptors come from a man aged 18-30 years with Graves' hyperthyroidism.

Only a few counts were recorded for this clonotype. The gene calls are TRBV7-9 and TRBJ2-7; D may be TRBD2 (6 bases). Trimming stripped 2 bases from V and 2 bases from J, with 16 bases between. The germline gives CDR1 SEHNR, CDR2 FQNEAQ (reference sequence). This CDR3 has 16 amino acids. The CDR3 loop is CASSLRDSGVPYEQYF. DNA for the CDR3: TGTGCCAGCAGCTTAAGGGACTCCGGAGTCCCCTACGAGCAGTACTTC.

CDR3 sequence (DNA): TGCAGTGCTGCGGGCCCTACCTCCTACGAGCAGTACTTC. This sequence encodes CSAAGPTSYEQYF. The chain carries TRBV20-1 and TRBJ2-7; the D gene is possibly TRBD2 (5 bases). Germline V lookup: CDR1 DFQATT, CDR2 SNEGSKA (reference sequence). The CDR3 sequence is 13 residues long. Trimming stripped 5 bases from V and 0 bases from J, with 11 bases between.